This TCR beta chain emerged from a study of T cells in Graves' hyperthyroidism and ophthalmopathy. This clonotype was recorded at least ten times. Germline CDR1 and CDR2: DFQATT and SNEGSKA (reference sequence). With V trimmed by 2 bases and J by 5 bases, 19 bases remained unmatched. The CDR3 length is 18 residues. Amplified TCR beta CDR3 regions derived from RNA transcripts. RT-PCR in the first round (using the HTBI primer set) targeted the TCR CDR3. TCRdb re-analysed the multiplex PCR reads in MiXCR, keeping a single row per CDR3 protein. Of 500,000 to 750,000 distinct CDR3 sequences in the sample, approximately 15% were seen once.

The V gene is TRBV20-1, the J gene TRBJ1-1, with 8 bases fitting TRBD1. Sequencing was carried out using blood. This receptor was obtained from a woman aged 18-30 years with Graves' ophthalmopathy. The CDR3 here is CSARTETGVRTRGTEAFF. CDR3 sequence (DNA): TGCAGTGCTAGAACCGAGACAGGGGTTAGGACGCGAGGTACTGAAGCTTTCTTT.